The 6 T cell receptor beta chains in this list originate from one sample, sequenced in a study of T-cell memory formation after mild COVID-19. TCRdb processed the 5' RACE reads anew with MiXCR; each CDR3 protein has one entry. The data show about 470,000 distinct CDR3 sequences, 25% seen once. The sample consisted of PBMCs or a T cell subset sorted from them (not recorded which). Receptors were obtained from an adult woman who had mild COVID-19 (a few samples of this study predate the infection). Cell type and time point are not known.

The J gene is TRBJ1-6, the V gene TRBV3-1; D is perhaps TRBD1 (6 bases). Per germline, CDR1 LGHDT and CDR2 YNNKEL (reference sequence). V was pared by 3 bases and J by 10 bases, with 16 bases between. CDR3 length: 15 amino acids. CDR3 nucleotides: TGTGCCAGCAGCCACCTACAGGGATTGGGATCACCCCTCCACTTT. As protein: CASSHLQGLGSPLHF.

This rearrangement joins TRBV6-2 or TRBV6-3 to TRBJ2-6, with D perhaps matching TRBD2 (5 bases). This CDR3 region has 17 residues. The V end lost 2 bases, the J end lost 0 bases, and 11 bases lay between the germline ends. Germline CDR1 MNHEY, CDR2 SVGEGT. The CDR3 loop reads CASSYAGPYSGANVLTF. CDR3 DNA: TGTGCCAGCAGTTACGCGGGCCCATACTCTGGGGCCAACGTCCTGACTTTC.

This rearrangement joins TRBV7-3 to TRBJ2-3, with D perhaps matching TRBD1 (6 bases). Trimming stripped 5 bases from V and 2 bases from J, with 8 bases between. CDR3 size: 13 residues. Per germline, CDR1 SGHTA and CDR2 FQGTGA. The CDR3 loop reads CASSRTVTDTQYF. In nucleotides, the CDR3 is TGTGCCAGCAGCAGGACAGTCACAGATACGCAGTATTTT.

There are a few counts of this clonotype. Here the CDR3 reads CASSLARGTGKMNTEAFF. The CDR3 DNA sequence: TGTGCCAGCAGCTTAGCGAGGGGGACAGGTAAAATGAACACTGAAGCTTTCTTT. This sequence joins TRBV7-9 and TRBJ1-1; TRBD1 agrees at 8 bases. CDR1 and CDR2 (germline): SEHNR, FQNEAQ (reference sequence). The CDR3 loop spans 18 amino acids. V lost 0 bases, J lost 0 bases, and 9 bases stayed unmatched.

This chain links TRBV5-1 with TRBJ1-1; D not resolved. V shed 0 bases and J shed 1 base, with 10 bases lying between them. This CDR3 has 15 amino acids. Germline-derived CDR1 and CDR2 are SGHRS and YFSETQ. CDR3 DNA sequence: TGCGCCAGCAGCTTGGACCCGGCTACGAACACTGAAGCTTTCTTT. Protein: CASSLDPATNTEAFF.

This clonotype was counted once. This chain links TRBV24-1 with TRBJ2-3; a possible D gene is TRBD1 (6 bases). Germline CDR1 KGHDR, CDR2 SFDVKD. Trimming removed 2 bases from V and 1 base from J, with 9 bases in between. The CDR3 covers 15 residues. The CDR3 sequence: CATSDSRGRTDTQYF. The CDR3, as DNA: TGTGCCACCAGTGATTCCAGGGGTCGCACAGATACGCAGTATTTT.